Below, 13 T cell receptor beta chains from the same sample are listed, as sequenced in a study of technical replicates of blood from a handful of donors. Sequencing was performed with immunoSEQ multiplex PCR; in TCRdb, only in-frame clones are kept and a portion is missing. The sample has under 75,000 clones; almost 95% are singletons. Sequenced: PBMCs. The receptors shown here come from a human donor in good health. Some clones in this sample may be carry-over from other donors' samples.

The chain uses TRBV9 and TRBJ2-1; D is unclear. The CDR3 length is 13 residues. Germline V CDR1 and CDR2: SGDLS, YYNGEE. Trimming left V 0 bases short and J 8 bases short, with 9 bases between. CDR3 sequence: CASSVGQGDEQFF. CDR3 nucleotides: TGTGCCAGCAGCGTAGGACAAGGCGATGAGCAGTTCTTC.

This chain uses TRBV4-3 with TRBJ2-1; 8 bases agree with TRBD2. This CDR3 contains 13 residues. In germline, CDR1 is LGHNA, CDR2 YSLEER. V lost 1 base, J lost 10 bases, and 3 bases stayed unmatched. The CDR3 loop is CASSQAGGDEQFF. Here the CDR3 DNA reads TGCGCCAGCAGCCAAGCCGGGGGGGACGAGCAGTTCTTC.

The gene calls are TRBV6-4 and TRBJ2-3; 9 bases are shared with TRBD1. The germline CDR1 and CDR2 sequences are MRHNA and SNTAGT. Germline trimming cut 2 bases from V and 1 base from J; bases unmatched to any gene: 4. This CDR3 spans 16 amino acids. CDR3 in amino acids: CASSDERTGGTDTQYF. CDR3 coding DNA: TGTGCCAGCAGTGACGAGAGGACAGGGGGCACAGATACGCAGTATTTT.

The chain is built from TRBV11-3 and TRBJ2-7, with a tentative D call TRBD1 (6 bases). CDR1 and CDR2 from the germline V gene are SGHNT and YENEEA. The length of the CDR3 is 14 residues. V lost 4 bases to trimming and J lost 2 bases, with 12 bases between them. The CDR3, as DNA: TGTGCCAGCAGCTCCTATGACAGGCCCTACGAGCAGTACTTC. Residues: CASSSYDRPYEQYF.

The CDR3 loop is CASSQEGEEAFF. CDR3 nucleotides: TGTGCCAGCAGCCAGGAGGGTGAGGAAGCTTTCTTT. The chain has TRBV7-6 and TRBJ1-1; D unresolved. Deletions cut 5 bases from V and 8 bases from J, with 12 bases between. This CDR3 is 12 amino acids long. Germline V gene lookup returns CDR1 SGHVS and CDR2 FNYEAQ.

This clone was recorded only once. The V gene is TRBV5-1, the J gene TRBJ2-1, with TRBD1 as a possible D gene (6 bases). There are 12 residues in the CDR3. Trimming took off 2 bases at V and 7 bases at J, with 7 bases between the two ends. The germline V gene encodes CDR1 SGHRS and CDR2 YFSETQ. In DNA, the CDR3 is TGCGCCAGCAGCTTTCAGGGGAATGAGCAGTTCTTC. It translates to CASSFQGNEQFF.

In its sample, this clone was seen a few times. The rearrangement links TRBV5-6 to TRBJ2-5; tentative D call: TRBD2 (5 bases). The V gene's germline CDR1 is SGHDT and CDR2 YYEEEE. Deletions cut 0 bases from V and 2 bases from J, with 14 bases between. The CDR3 consists of 16 residues. The CDR3 DNA is TGTGCCAGCAGCTTGGTGTGGTCCACTAGACAAGAGACCCAGTACTTC. Its protein product is CASSLVWSTRQETQYF.

The rearrangement joins TRBV4-3 to TRBJ1-4; D might be TRBD1 (6 bases). Germline V gene sequence: CDR1 LGHNA, CDR2 YSLEER. This CDR3 comprises 19 residues. Between the trimmed V and J ends, which lost 0 bases and 7 bases, there was a span of 24 bases. The CDR3 protein is CASSQERGLWGGATEKLFF. CDR3 DNA sequence: TGCGCCAGCAGCCAAGAGAGGGGTCTTTGGGGGGGGGCTACTGAAAAACTGTTTTTT.

The chain uses TRBV4-3 and TRBJ1-6; the match to TRBD1 covers 7 bases. Looked up from germline, CDR1 is LGHNA and CDR2 is YSLEER. The V segment lost 0 bases and the J segment 7 bases; nucleotides outside the gene matches: 6. This CDR3 has 16 residues. The CDR3 sequence is CASSQEGSRGNSPLHF. The CDR3 nucleotides are TGCGCCAGCAGCCAAGAAGGGTCCAGGGGGAATTCACCCCTCCACTTT.

The chain joins TRBV7-2 to TRBJ2-7, with 9 bases lining up with TRBD2. Trimming at V came to 4 bases and at J to 6 bases, leaving 13 bases not matched to a gene. In germline, CDR1 is SGHTA, CDR2 FQGNSA. This CDR3 region has 16 residues. CDR3 amino acids: CASSSTQGLALSEQYF. In DNA, the CDR3 is TGTGCCAGCAGCTCCACCCAGGGACTAGCCCTCTCCGAGCAGTACTTC.

The chain employs TRBV5-4 and TRBJ2-5; TRBD2 matches 8 bases. CDR1 and CDR2 (germline): SGHNT, YYREEE (reference sequence). There are 14 residues in the CDR3. With V trimmed by 7 bases and J by 3 bases, 8 bases remained unmatched. The CDR3 sequence is CASSRRRGEETQYF. The CDR3 DNA sequence: TGTGCCAGCTCCCGACGGCGGGGGGAAGAGACCCAGTACTTC.

This chain joins TRBV19 and TRBJ2-4, with D perhaps matching TRBD2 (5 bases). V was shortened by 5 bases and J by 5 bases, with 13 bases between the two germline ends. The CDR3 consists of 14 residues. Germline CDR1 is LNHDA and CDR2 is SQIVND (reference sequence). CDR3 bases: TGTGCCAGTAGTCGCCCCGCCGGGGAAAACATTCAGTACTTC. Translation: CASSRPAGENIQYF.

The rearrangement joins TRBV7-8 to TRBJ2-7, with a tentative D call TRBD2 (6 bases). The CDR3 loop spans 15 amino acids. Trimming pared 7 bases from V and 2 bases from J, leaving 18 bases between. Germline lookup yields CDR1 SGHVS and CDR2 FQNEAQ. The CDR3 loop reads CASKNHPGATYEQYF. CDR3 bases: TGTGCCAGCAAAAACCACCCGGGAGCCACCTACGAGCAGTACTTC. The variable domain in full, with the rest retrieved from reference TRBV7-8 and TRBJ2-7, is GAGVSQSPRYKVAKRGQDVALRCDPISGHVSLFWYQQALGQGPEFLTYFQNEAQLDKSGLPSDRFFAERPEGSVSTLKIQRTQQEDSAVYLCASKNHPGATYEQYFGPGTRLTVT.